The 20 T cell receptor beta chains listed next were all sequenced from one sample in a study of cytomegalovirus exposure and HLA in healthy donors. PCR primers comprised 60 Vbeta and 13 Jbeta primers. Here immunoSEQ multiplex PCR was the method, and the copy in TCRdb shows in-frame clones only, minus some. The sample holds 100,000 to 150,000 clones, 70% to 85% seen once. The sample was PBMCs. Every receptor here comes from a man between 40 and 49 years old in good health and CMV-seropositive.

This chain connects TRBV27 to TRBJ1-2; 10 positions agree with TRBD1. CDR1 MNHEY and CDR2 SMNVEV come from the germline V gene (reference sequence). The ends lost 5 bases at V and 4 bases at J; junction bases unmatched: 7. The CDR3 loop spans 15 amino acids. Here the CDR3 DNA reads TGTGCCAGCAGTCCCCCGGGACAGGGGTTCTATGGCTACACCTTC. Translating it yields CASSPPGQGFYGYTF.

This chain joins TRBV15 and TRBJ1-3; the D gene is possibly TRBD1 (6 bases). Trimming pared 3 bases from V and 2 bases from J, leaving 11 bases between. The CDR3 covers 15 residues. Germline V gives CDR1 LNHNV, CDR2 YYDKDF (reference sequence). The CDR3 loop is CATSRGPGAGNTIYF. In DNA form, the CDR3 reads TGTGCCACCAGCAGGGGACCAGGGGCTGGAAACACCATATATTTT.

This clone was observed once. V is TRBV4-3 and J is TRBJ1-2; no clear D gene. The length of the CDR3 is 14 residues. The germline gives CDR1 LGHNA, CDR2 YSLEER. V was shortened by 0 bases and J by 0 bases, with 5 bases between the two germline ends. CDR3 DNA: TGCGCCAGCAGCCAAGATTCAGCTAACTATGGCTACACCTTC. Its protein product is CASSQDSANYGYTF.

The chain recombines TRBV7-8 with TRBJ2-7; possibly TRBD1 for D (5 bases). Trimming took off 2 bases at V and 2 bases at J, with 10 bases between the two ends. Germline CDR1 reads SGHVS; CDR2 reads FQNEAQ. The CDR3 has 14 amino acids. The CDR3 loop is CASSLSDSPYEQYF. The CDR3 DNA reads TGTGCCAGCAGCTTATCAGACAGCCCCTACGAGCAGTACTTC. The full variable domain, rest sourced from reference TRBV7-8 and TRBJ2-7, is GAGVSQSPRYKVAKRGQDVALRCDPISGHVSLFWYQQALGQGPEFLTYFQNEAQLDKSGLPSDRFFAERPEGSVSTLKIQRTQQEDSAVYLCASSLSDSPYEQYFGPGTRLTVT.

CDR3 region: CASSPGTRVWEKLFF. The DNA for the CDR3 is TGTGCCAGCAGCCCGGGGACAAGGGTCTGGGAAAAACTGTTTTTT. The chain links TRBV27 to TRBJ1-4; tentatively, D is TRBD1 (6 bases). Looked up from germline, CDR1 is MNHEY and CDR2 is SMNVEV (reference sequence). V lost 6 bases to trimming and J lost 8 bases, with 19 bases between them. The CDR3 is made up of 15 amino acids. Full variable domain (remainder filled in from reference TRBV27 and TRBJ1-4): EAQVTQNPRYLITVTGKKLTVTCSQNMNHEYMSWYRQDPGLGLRQIYYSMNVEVTDKGDVPEGYKVSRKEKRNFPLILESPSPNQTSLYFCASSPGTRVWEKLFFGSGTQLSVL.

The V and J genes are TRBV7-2 and TRBJ1-6, with no clear D. In germline, CDR1 is SGHTA, CDR2 FQGNSA. Trimming cost V 4 bases and J 7 bases, with 14 bases left between them. This CDR3 is built from 15 residues. Here the CDR3 reads CASSSQRRANSPLHF. The CDR3 DNA reads as TGTGCCAGCAGCTCTCAGAGGAGGGCGAATTCACCCCTCCACTTT.

The chain is built from TRBV5-6 and TRBJ1-2; D remains ambiguous. CDR1 and CDR2 (germline): SGHDT, YYEEEE. CDR3 length: 13 amino acids. V shed 4 bases and J shed 4 bases, with 11 bases lying between them. The CDR3 here is CASSPSYSYGYTF. Here the CDR3 DNA reads TGTGCCAGCAGCCCCTCGTATAGCTATGGCTACACCTTC.

The rearrangement links TRBV9 to TRBJ1-1; the D gene is possibly TRBD1 (5 bases). CDR1 and CDR2 (germline): SGDLS, YYNGEE. V shed 0 bases and J shed 4 bases, with 16 bases lying between them. The CDR3 has 16 amino acids. CDR3 sequence (DNA): TGTGCCAGCAGCGTAGCGTCGGGGGTGCAGACCACTGAAGCTTTCTTT. Its translation: CASSVASGVQTTEAFF.

The CDR3 is CASSSAGSYEQYF. The CDR3 nucleotides read TGTGCCAGCAGCTCCGCAGGGTCCTACGAGCAGTACTTC. The chain has TRBV7-2 and TRBJ2-7, with a weak D call TRBD1 (5 bases). Germline V gene data show CDR1 as SGHTA and CDR2 as FQGNSA. Trimming cost V 4 bases and J 1 base, with 8 bases left between them. CDR3 length: 13 amino acids. The complete variable domain, with remaining parts taken from reference TRBV7-2 and TRBJ2-7, reads GAGVSQSPSNKVTEKGKDVELRCDPISGHTALYWYRQSLGQGLEFLIYFQGNSAPDKSGLPSDRFSAERTGGSVSTLTIQRTQQEDSAVYLCASSSAGSYEQYFGPGTRLTVT.

This sequence joins TRBV15 and TRBJ2-7, with 9 positions matching TRBD2. The CDR3 sequence is 17 residues long. Trimming at V came to 1 base and at J to 5 bases, leaving 12 bases not matched to a gene. Looked up from germline, CDR1 is LNHNV and CDR2 is YYDKDF (reference sequence). The CDR3 DNA sequence: TGTGCCACCAGCAGAGGTGGAGGCCTAGCGGGAAAGAACGAGCAGTACTTC. Residues: CATSRGGGLAGKNEQYF.

The CDR3: CASSFRTSGADNEQFF. CDR3 nucleotide sequence: TGTGCCAGCAGCTTTCGGACTAGCGGGGCCGACAATGAGCAGTTCTTC. The chain is built from TRBV11-3 and TRBJ2-1; 12 bases fit TRBD2. From germline, CDR1 is SGHNT and CDR2 YENEEA. After removal of 3 bases from V and 5 bases from J, the junction contained 5 bases not matched to a gene. The CDR3 has 16 amino acids.

The chain links TRBV6-6 to TRBJ2-5, with 12 bases matching TRBD1. The ends lost 6 bases at V and 1 base at J; junction bases unmatched: 6. Germline V gene sequence: CDR1 MNHNY, CDR2 SVGAGI (reference sequence). There are 16 residues in the CDR3. CDR3 DNA: TGTGCCAGCAGCCGGGGACAGGGGGCTGGCCAAGAGACCCAGTACTTC. As protein: CASSRGQGAGQETQYF.

The chain employs TRBV18 and TRBJ2-7, with 8 bases aligning to TRBD2. This CDR3 comprises 15 residues. Trimming cost V 1 base and J 7 bases; bases outside gene matches: 9. CDR1 is KGHSH, CDR2 LQKENI, per germline. The CDR3 loop reads CASSPLAGPLKEQYF. In DNA form, the CDR3 reads TGTGCCAGCTCACCACTAGCGGGGCCTCTGAAGGAGCAGTACTTC.

The chain joins TRBV20-1 to TRBJ1-1, with no clear D. The CDR3 totals 11 residues. The germline CDR1 and CDR2 sequences are DFQATT and SNEGSKA (reference sequence). Trimming pared 8 bases from V and 1 base from J, leaving 8 bases between. Here the CDR3 DNA reads TGCAGTACCAGGAAGAACACTGAAGCTTTCTTT. The encoded protein is CSTRKNTEAFF.

The chain is built from TRBV25-1 and TRBJ1-2, with D hard to call. V was cut by 3 bases and J by 7 bases, with 9 bases left in between. The V gene's germline CDR1 is MGHDK and CDR2 SYGVNS. The CDR3 length is 12 residues. The CDR3 bases are TGTGCCAGCAGTGATACCCAGGTTGGCTACACCTTC. This sequence encodes CASSDTQVGYTF.

The V gene is TRBV19, the J gene TRBJ2-5, with 12 bases that match TRBD1. The V gene end was trimmed by 1 base and the J gene end by 5 bases; junction bases not matched to a gene: 5. This CDR3 has 16 amino acids. From germline, CDR1 is LNHDA and CDR2 SQIVND (reference sequence). This CDR3 is CASSIGWDRGRETQYF. CDR3 coding DNA: TGTGCCAGTAGTATAGGGTGGGACAGGGGGCGGGAGACCCAGTACTTC.

V is TRBV7-9 and J is TRBJ1-2, with no clear D. Trimming shortened V by 0 bases and J by 6 bases, and 17 bases separated the two germline ends. CDR1 SEHNR and CDR2 FQNEAQ come from the germline V gene (reference sequence). This CDR3 contains 16 residues. The chain's CDR3 is CASSLALIRQVNGYTF. CDR3 nucleotide sequence: TGTGCCAGCAGCTTAGCGCTAATAAGGCAGGTTAATGGCTACACCTTC.

V and J are TRBV7-6 and TRBJ2-7; D gene unclear. This CDR3 region has 13 residues. V lost 6 bases and J 2 bases, leaving 11 bases between the germline ends. The germline V gene encodes CDR1 SGHVS and CDR2 FNYEAQ. The DNA of the CDR3 is TGTGCCAGCAGTCGTTCCAGGCCCTACGAGCAGTACTTC. Its protein product is CASSRSRPYEQYF.

This clone has a single count. This chain joins TRBV18 and TRBJ1-6; maybe TRBD1 (5 bases). CDR3 length: 15 residues. The V end lost 1 base, the J end lost 5 bases, and 9 bases lay between the germline ends. The V gene's germline CDR1 is KGHSH and CDR2 LQKENI. CDR3 coding DNA: TGTGCCAGCTCACCACTACAACAGGATAATTCACCCCTCCACTTT. As protein: CASSPLQQDNSPLHF.

This chain links TRBV28 with TRBJ1-2; 7 bases fit TRBD1. The trim removed 6 bases at V and 5 bases at J, leaving 9 bases unmatched. CDR3 length: 14 amino acids. Germline CDR1 reads MDHEN; CDR2 reads SYDVKM. The DNA of the CDR3 is TGTGCCAGCAGCCGACAGGGAGTGGGGTATGGCTACACCTTC. This encodes CASSRQGVGYGYTF.